This T cell receptor beta chain is from a study of OX40 agonist ivuxolimab in advanced cancers. Background on the study: The eligibility criteria allowed prior anti-PD-1, anti-PD-L1 or anti-CTLA-4 therapy, and 40% had some.

Study-wide results and caveats: Expanded clones were, on average, more numerous in CD8+ T cells than in CD4+.

Germline values: CDR1 SGHRS, CDR2 YFSETQ. Trimming cost V 2 bases and J 1 base, with 13 bases left between them. This CDR3 has 17 amino acids. Method: immunoSEQ multiplex PCR; TCRdb's copy keeps in-frame clones and lacks some. The data hold around 55,000 clones, with approximately 86% observed a single time. In regard to this clone: Its matching antigen is unknown.

Sample: CD4+ or CD8+ T cells sorted from blood, taken in a trial of the OX40 agonist ivuxolimab. The chain couples TRBV5-1 to TRBJ2-6; D is tentatively TRBD1 or TRBD2 (6 bases each). This receptor was obtained from an adult with an advanced solid tumor such as melanoma, head and neck, liver or kidney cancer. The DNA of the CDR3 is TGCGCCAGCAGCTTAGGGGGGCAGGGATCTGGGGCCAACGTCCTGACTTTC. Translated, it gives CASSLGGQGSGANVLTF.